The T cell receptor beta chain described here comes from a study of cytomegalovirus exposure and HLA in healthy donors. The V gene lost 7 bases and the J gene lost 6 bases, with 20 bases spanning the gap. Germline CDR1 reads MDHEN; CDR2 reads SYDVKM. The CDR3 totals 15 residues. The donors were part of the validation cohort of some 120 subjects. That cohort was separate from the first cohort, which comprised 666 subjects. Repertoires were generated with immunoSEQ multiplex PCR, while TCRdb's copy carries only in-frame clones and drops some. The sample carries hundreds of thousands of clones, more than 75% recorded once. Findings and limits, study-wide: Rare TCR sequences predominated, though certain public TCRs were found in many donors.

With respect to this clone: Antigen specificity is unknown.

The chain uses TRBV28 and TRBJ2-3; weak D call: TRBD1 (6 bases). Source material: PBMCs. This receptor was obtained from a woman younger than 35 in good health and CMV-seropositive. The CDR3 region is CASTASVERGDTQYF. The CDR3 bases are TGTGCCAGCACTGCCTCTGTAGAGAGGGGGGATACGCAGTATTTT.